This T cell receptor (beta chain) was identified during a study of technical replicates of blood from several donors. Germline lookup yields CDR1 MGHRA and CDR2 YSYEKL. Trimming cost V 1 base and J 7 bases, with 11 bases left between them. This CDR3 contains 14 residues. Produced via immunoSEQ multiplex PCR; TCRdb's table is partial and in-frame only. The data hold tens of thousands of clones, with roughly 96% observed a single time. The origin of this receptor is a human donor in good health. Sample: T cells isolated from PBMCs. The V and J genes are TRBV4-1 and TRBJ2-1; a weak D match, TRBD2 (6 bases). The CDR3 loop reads CASSQVFAGNEQFF. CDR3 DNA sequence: TGCGCCAGCAGCCAAGTCTTCGCGGGAAATGAGCAGTTCTTC.